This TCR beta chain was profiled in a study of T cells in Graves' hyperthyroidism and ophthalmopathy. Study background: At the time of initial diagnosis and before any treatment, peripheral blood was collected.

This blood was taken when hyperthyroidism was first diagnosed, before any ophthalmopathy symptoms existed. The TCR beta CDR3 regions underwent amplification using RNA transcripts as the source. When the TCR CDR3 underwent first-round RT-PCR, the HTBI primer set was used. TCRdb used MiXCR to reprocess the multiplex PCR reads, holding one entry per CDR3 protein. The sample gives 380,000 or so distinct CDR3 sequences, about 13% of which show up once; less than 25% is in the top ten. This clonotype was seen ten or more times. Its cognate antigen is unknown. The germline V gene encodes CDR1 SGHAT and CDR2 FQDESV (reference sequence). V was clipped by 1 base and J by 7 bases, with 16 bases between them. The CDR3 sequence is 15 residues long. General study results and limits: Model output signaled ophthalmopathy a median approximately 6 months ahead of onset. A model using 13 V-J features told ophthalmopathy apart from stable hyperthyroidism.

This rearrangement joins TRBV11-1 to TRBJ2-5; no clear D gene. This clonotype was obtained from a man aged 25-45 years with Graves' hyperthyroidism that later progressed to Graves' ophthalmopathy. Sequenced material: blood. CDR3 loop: CASSLDRTAHGTQYF. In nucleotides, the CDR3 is TGTGCCAGCAGCTTAGATAGGACCGCCCACGGGACCCAGTACTTC. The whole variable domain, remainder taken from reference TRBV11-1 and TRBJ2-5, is EAEVAQSPRYKITEKSQAVAFWCDPISGHATLYWYRQILGQGPELLVQFQDESVVDDSQLPKDRFSAERLKGVDSTLKIQPAELGDSAMYLCASSLDRTAHGTQYFGPGTRLLVL.